The clone carrying this TCR beta chain was counted a single time. What it recognizes is unknown. The data belong to a study of cytomegalovirus exposure and HLA in healthy donors. Study-level results: Subsequent analysis revealed that first-cohort TCR clusters tended to co-occur in the 110 or so validation repertoires.

Profiling relied on immunoSEQ multiplex PCR, and the TCRdb table lists in-frame clones only, not all of them. The data hold approximately 160,000 clones, with around four fifths observed a single time. Trimming removed 5 bases at V and 6 bases at J, with 11 bases between. Germline lookup yields CDR1 MGHRA and CDR2 YSYEKL. The CDR3 sequence is 13 residues long. The donors were part of the approximately 120-subject validation cohort, which stood apart from the approximately 700-subject first cohort. The TCR was taken from a man under 40 in good health and CMV-seropositive. Sequencing was done on a sample of PBMCs. The chain couples TRBV4-1 to TRBJ2-1; no definite D call. Here the CDR3 DNA reads TGCGCCAGCAGCGCTTCACAGATCAATGAGCAGTTCTTC. Amino acid sequence: CASSASQINEQFF.